Listed below are T cell receptor beta chains from one sample, sequenced in a study of blood T cell repertoires in COVID-19. Some clones are missing from TCRdb's copy, which holds only in-frame ones; the method was immunoSEQ multiplex PCR. This sample carries 50,000 to 65,000 clones, roughly 88% of them seen once, and the ten largest clones take roughly 3.5%. The sample comprised peripheral blood. These receptors all come from a man aged 50 to 60 with active COVID-19. Both conserved end residues are part of each CDR3. The D gene is left open where the match is weak. Clone size is shown for a subset of rows, as once, few, many or a class of expanded clone.

NA	NA	TRBV6-4	TRBJ1-2	CASSVAWGDYGYTF	TGTGCCAGCAGTGTCGCGTGGGGGGATTATGGCTACACCTTC
NA	NA	TRBV18	TRBJ2-7	CASSSRGQYEQYF	TGTGCCAGCTCATCCCGAGGGCAGTACGAGCAGTACTTC
NA	once	TRBV12-3/TRBV12-4	TRBJ2-3	CASSYRTDTQYF	TGTGCCAGCAGCTACCGTACAGATACGCAGTATTTT
TRBD1	NA	TRBV7-9	TRBJ1-1	CASSPRQGANTEAFF	TGTGCCAGCAGCCCCAGACAGGGGGCGAACACTGAAGCTTTCTTT
NA	NA	TRBV3-1/TRBV3-2	TRBJ2-3	CASRQFPGDTQYF	TGTGCCAGCAGGCAATTCCCCGGAGATACGCAGTATTTT
NA	NA	TRBV18	TRBJ1-6	CASSPGGASTYNSPLHF	TGTGCCAGCTCACCGGGCGGGGCGAGCACCTATAATTCACCCCTCCACTTT
NA	few	TRBV30	TRBJ1-4	CAWSVAVTTNEKLFF	TGTGCCTGGAGTGTCGCAGTGACAACTAATGAAAAACTGTTTTTT
NA	NA	TRBV12-3/TRBV12-4	TRBJ1-1	CASSLGGVTEAFF	TGTGCCAGCAGTTTAGGGGGGGTCACTGAAGCTTTCTTT
NA	once	TRBV27	TRBJ2-7	CASTSQVGSNYEQYF	TGTGCCAGCACCTCACAGGTCGGGTCAAACTACGAGCAGTACTTC
NA	NA	TRBV4-3	TRBJ1-1	CASSQNPGIGTEAFF	TGCGCCAGCAGCCAGAACCCAGGTATCGGCACTGAAGCTTTCTTT
TRBD1	NA	TRBV3-1/TRBV3-2	TRBJ2-7	CASSLGTGFEQYF	TGTGCCAGCAGCCTGGGGACAGGGTTCGAGCAGTACTTC